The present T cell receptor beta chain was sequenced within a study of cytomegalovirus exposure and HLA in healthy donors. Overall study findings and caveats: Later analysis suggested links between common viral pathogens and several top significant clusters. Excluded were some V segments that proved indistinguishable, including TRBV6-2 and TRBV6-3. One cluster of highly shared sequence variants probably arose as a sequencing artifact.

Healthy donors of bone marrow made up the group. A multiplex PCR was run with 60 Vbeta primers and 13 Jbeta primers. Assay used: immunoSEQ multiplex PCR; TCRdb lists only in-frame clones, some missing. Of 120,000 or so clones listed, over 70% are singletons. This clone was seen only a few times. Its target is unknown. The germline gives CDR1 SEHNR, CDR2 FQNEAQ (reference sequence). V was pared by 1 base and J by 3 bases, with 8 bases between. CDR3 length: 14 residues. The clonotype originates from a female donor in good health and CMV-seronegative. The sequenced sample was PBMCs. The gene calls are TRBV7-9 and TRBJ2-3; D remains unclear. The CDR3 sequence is CASSLDGWTDTQYF. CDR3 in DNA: TGTGCCAGCAGCTTAGACGGTTGGACAGATACGCAGTATTTT. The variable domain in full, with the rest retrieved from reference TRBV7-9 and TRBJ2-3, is DTGVSQNPRHKITKRGQNVTFRCDPISEHNRLYWYRQTLGQGPEFLTYFQNEAQLEKSRLLSDRFSAERPKGSFSTLEIQRTEQGDSAMYLCASSLDGWTDTQYFGPGTRLTVL.